This TCR beta chain was observed in a study of blood T cell repertoires in COVID-19 (dated by TCRdb to the early 2020s). Describing the broader study: The collaborator samples originated in the United States, Italy and Spain and spanned the acute and convalescent phases of COVID-19. Where HLA class I and class II types were available, the types were taken from metadata supplied by the sample provider, not from assay-based typing. The repertoires were released in a freely available public database meant as a resource for research on the immune response to SARS-CoV-2. Deeply sampled blood TCRbeta repertoires from subjects exposed to, actively infected with, or recovered from COVID-19 were included in the dataset. The samples were drawn from the first 160 participants of the ongoing ImmuneRACE study and from some 1,300 subjects provided by 6 global collaborators. The prospective study material was composed of cDNA or gDNA derived from T cells, B-cell-depleted T cells, or PBMCs. Nearly every sample came with metadata listing a de-identified subject ID, COVID-19 status, age in years and sex.

The collaborating institutions used their own protocols to collect whole blood in K2EDTA tubes. For TCRbeta analysis, collaborators shipped samples as frozen whole blood, isolated PBMCs, or DNA extracted from either of those sample types. The immunoSEQ Assay, a bias-controlled multiplex PCR, was used to amplify TCRbeta CDR3 regions from genomic DNA. As for how the authors treated the data: The number of nucleated cells in each sample was estimated from the amplification of reference gene primers within the assay. To quantify the absolute abundance of each unique TCRbeta CDR3 rearrangement, sequence reads were collapsed and filtered. For each sample, productive Simpson clonality was calculated by taking the square root of Simpson's diversity index across productive rearrangements. Not all clones reach the TCRdb copy of this immuneACCESS table, which keeps in-frame sequences only. Checked studies attribute under half of the gap to unresolved V genes and leave the rest unexplained. V, J and clone size reflect that table, while D and trimming were determined from the DNA. The sample data list more than 200,000 clones, and roughly 90% of these were observed just once. Less than 3.5% of the sample is held by the ten biggest clonotypes.

The CDR3 sequence holds 15 residues, the cysteine and phenylalanine included. The DNA shown is the 45-base CDR3, in frame from base 1. CDR1 and CDR2 (MDHEN, SYDVKM) derive from the germline V gene. V loses 7 bases at its end and J loses 7 bases; junction bases beyond the gene matches: 11. Broader findings and caveats from the paper: The quantity of clinical and demographic metadata differed by source and by participant and was supplied without curation.

Concerning this clone: Its cognate antigen has yet to be identified. Base qualities are not at hand, and no much larger clone is one base apart.

The sequence was obtained from a woman in her sixties or seventies with acute or convalescent COVID-19. The V and J segments used are TRBV28 and TRBJ2-3; a stretch of 10 junction bases matches TRBD2. The sequenced sample consisted of peripheral blood. The CDR3 region has the sequence CASTLGAAGGNTQYF. The sequenced DNA: TGTGCCAGCACCCTGGGGGCAGCGGGGGGGAATACGCAGTATTTT.